This T cell receptor (beta chain) was identified in a study of blood T cells in healthy people across ages. Study-wide points: It was held that the diversity estimates obtained from one million T cells were underestimates. A greater number of naive CD4+ cells and higher diversity distinguished long-lived donors from aged donors. Per million T cells, TCR beta diversity dropped about linearly as age rose.

Primers used in a second PCR of about 6 to 11 cycles were a sample-barcoded 5' primer and a J-beta primer mix. TCRdb used MiXCR to reprocess the 5' RACE reads, holding one entry per CDR3 protein. The sample contains approximately 600,000 distinct CDR3 sequences, 58% of which appear only once. Points on this clonotype: Antigen unknown.

Losses at the gene ends were 5 bases for V and 1 base for J; bases not matched to a gene: 12. Germline CDR1 and CDR2: SGHRS and YFSETQ. The CDR3 is 19 residues long. Each donor supplied roughly 9.2 milliliters of peripheral blood. The sample comprised blood. The receptor was derived from a man aged 55 to 70 in good health. The chain has TRBV5-1 and TRBJ2-1; 13 nucleotides line up with TRBD2. DNA of the CDR3: TGCGCCAGCAGATCGAGTGGGGGACTAGCGGGGTCTTCCTACAATGAGCAGTTCTTC. Its translation: CASRSSGGLAGSSYNEQFF.